This TCR beta chain is drawn from a study of shared clonotypes between healthy human individuals (dated by TCRdb to 2020 to 2022). Study-wide context: Three men and a couple of women, aged 18 to 49 years, made up the cohort. For each donor, CD4 naive and CD4 memory were each run on three plates, CD8 naive on two plates, and CD8 memory on one plate. To estimate repertoire size and how much clonotype sharing occurs between individuals, the study deeply sequenced the blood TCR repertoires of 5 or 6 healthy adults. To increase sequencing depth and limit assay-specific biases, TCR repertoire library preparation and sequencing were carried out by different laboratories using diverse techniques. Between about 0.85 and 10 billion PBMCs per donor were obtained by leukapheresis.

The donors were healthy, HIV-negative adults who had no recently reported acute infections or vaccinations. All donors were Caucasian adults living in Nashville, Tennessee, USA. CD4+ T cells were enriched by magnetic negative selection, after which naive cells were positively selected on CD45RA and the negative fraction was taken as the memory subset. Blood was obtained by leukapheresis, after which PBMCs were separated by Ficoll-Histopaque density gradient centrifugation and cryopreserved in liquid nitrogen vapor phase. Analytical flow cytometry was used to check the purity and quantity of each magnetically sorted T cell population. From each sorted fraction, genomic DNA was isolated and quantified by UV absorbance on a Nanodrop 2000c. Only one count was recorded for this clone. Its antigen specificity is not known. The record has no base qualities; no much larger clone is one base away. The research as a whole found: Naive subsets generally had larger estimated clonotype richness than memory subsets. Compared with non-shared clonotypes, the clonotypes found in all four sorted-subset donors had higher generation probabilities. Based on pairwise subsampling, the degree of clonotype sharing among donors was expected to be affected by sequencing depth. Incomplete sequencing was indicated by rarefaction of sorted-subset datasets, despite the large sequencing depth. Across a few donors, roughly 5% of naive CD4, 3% to 3.5% of naive CD8, around 2.1% of memory CD4, and about 0.44% of memory CD8 clonotypes were shared. The genetic and exposure-history diversity represented was limited by the small number of donors. Only blood was sampled, and tissue TCR repertoires likely differ from those in blood.

For CDR1 and CDR2, the germline V gene lists MNHNS and SASEGT. Unmatched junction bases come to 9, with V trimmed by 7 bases and J by 4 bases. Its CDR3 holds 15 amino acids, cysteine through phenylalanine. The read is trimmed to its CDR3 DNA, 45 bases read in frame from base 1. TCR CDR3 regions were amplified from genomic DNA by multiplex PCR using the deep immunoSEQ assay. Genomic DNA extracted from each cell subset was distributed evenly over all wells of several immunoSEQ 96-well plates, and each plate served as one replicate. For sorted subsets, approximately 190 ng genomic DNA, equal to tens of thousands of T cell genomes, was loaded into each replicate PCR. Purified libraries were measured with a Qubit 3.0 fluorometer, size-checked on a Bioanalyzer 2100, and measured again with the KAPA Library Quantification kit. Every immunoSEQ 96-well plate was sequenced on a dedicated single-read 150-cycle Illumina NextSeq 550 flow cell. In the original analysis: Because only junctional sequences without quality scores were contained in the immunoSEQ output, filtering matching that applied to full-length reads could not be performed. Sequences were annotated with PyIR, a Python wrapper for IgBLAST v1.9, using IMGT germline references to assign V/J genes and CDR3. Any read was removed if the V/J assignment was weak (E-value above 1e-6), the CDR3 was missing, or the read contained stop codons, out-of-frame junctions, or ambiguous translated residues. V3J clonotypes were defined as sequences sharing the same inferred V gene, J gene, and CDR3 amino acid sequence. The percentage overlap between two repertoires was calculated by dividing the number of shared unique clonotypes by the size of the smaller repertoire. Richness of each repertoire was evaluated using RTK rarefaction, the Chao1 estimator, and Recon v2.1 estimates of unobserved clonotypes. Generation probabilities were computed with OLGA for all TCRbeta clonotypes obtained by the gDNA method from several donors. TCRdb obtained this table from immuneACCESS and retained in-frame rearrangements with V and J assigned. These tables miss some clones; where compared with another copy, unresolved V genes account for less than half of the shortfall, and the remainder is unexplained. V and J calls and clone size are as listed in that table; D and trimming were resolved from the DNA. Present in this sample are about 2.5 million clones, roughly 92% of which were seen just once. 0.3% to 0.45% of the sample comes from the top ten.

Recombination joined TRBV6-1 with TRBJ2-1, with 8 bases matching TRBD1. Sequencing input: naive CD4+ T cells from PBMCs. The sample's cell subset or site label, in plain terms: CD45RA+ positively selected. This receptor was identified in a man between 18 and 29 years old in good health. Some clones in this sample may be carry-over from other donors' samples. The CDR3 reads CASIDRGSGYNEQFF. The DNA sequence is as follows: TGTGCCAGCATCGACAGGGGAAGTGGTTACAATGAGCAGTTCTTC.